This T cell receptor (beta chain) was identified in a study of post-analysis software for immune sequencing data. Study background: Patients with relapsing-remitting, secondary progressive and progressive-relapsing multiple sclerosis courses were all represented. Study-wide results and caveats: People with multiple sclerosis had a significantly lower normalized Chao1 diversity than controls did. Included in a set of a few TRBV segments more frequent in patients than controls were TRBV5-6, TRBV5-1 and TRBV20-1. Pronounced co-clustering by F measure was evident among identically batched samples.

This clonotype was counted only a few times. Its antigen is as yet unknown. Looked up from germline, CDR1 is MNHEY and CDR2 is SVGAGI. The CDR3 consists of 19 residues. Trimming at V came to 0 bases and at J to 0 bases, leaving 8 bases not matched to a gene. Each TCR beta cDNA library carried unique molecular identifiers. It was from roughly 1.1 to 9.2 million T cells that approximately 500,000 cDNA molecules came. TCRdb itself ran the PCR reads through MiXCR, one entry per CDR3 protein. The sample records hundreds of thousands of distinct CDR3 sequences, 40% to 50% being singletons. The chain combines TRBV6-5 with TRBJ1-5, with TRBD1 matching 10 bases. Sequencing input: blood. The clonotype was recovered from a girl aged 10 to 17 with multiple sclerosis. The CDR3 region is CASSYSKDRGIPSNQPQHF. The CDR3 nucleotides read TGTGCCAGCAGTTACTCGAAGGACAGGGGGATTCCTAGCAATCAGCCCCAGCATTTT.